This T cell receptor beta chain was captured by sequencing in a study of human T cells and chemical hapten exposure. Time point defined: patch test 3, about 24 weeks after DPC sensitization. Treatment specified: therapeutic diphenylcyclopropenone sensitization with weekly scalp DPC. Study-wide findings and caveats: Those TCRs sitting above 1 in 1000 frequency stayed the same with DPC sensitization. Significantly greater numbers of large CDR3 similarity clusters came from expanded TCRs than from controls.

Only a few counts were recorded for this clonotype. Its target is unknown. V was clipped by 4 bases and J by 3 bases; unmatched bases: 1. The CDR3 is 14 amino acids. CDR1 and CDR2 (germline): MNHEY, SVGEGT. Per the study methods: Counts of TCRs in each sample centred on a median of 95,638 and extended from around 25,000 to 690,000. In TCRdb, the RACE reads were re-called with MiXCR into one record per CDR3 protein. The V and J calls come from TCRdb's annotation, not from the publication. The sample carries about 120,000 distinct CDR3 sequences, 10% to 12% recorded once. The sequencing used whole blood, collected in connection with sensitization to the hapten diphenylcyclopropenone (DPC). This receptor was obtained from a woman aged 50 to 60 with alopecia areata. Some clones in this sample may be carry-over from other donors' samples. This chain uses TRBV6-2 or TRBV6-3 with TRBJ2-1, with 9 bases that match TRBD2. The CDR3, as DNA: TGTGCCAGCAGTTTTAGCGGGGGCTACAATGAGCAGTTCTTC. Translated, it gives CASSFSGGYNEQFF.